Included here is one T cell receptor (beta chain) sequence, with context. The CDR3 sequence is 14 residues long. CDR1 and CDR2 (germline): SGDLS, YYNGEE. V gave up 1 base and J gave up 6 bases, with 13 bases separating them. Profiling relied on immunoSEQ multiplex PCR, and the TCRdb table lists in-frame clones only, not all of them. The table includes roughly 90,000 clones, about 91% detected once. The data were obtained in a study of T cell changes during pregnancy in multiple sclerosis. The chain employs TRBV9 and TRBJ1-1; D is possibly TRBD1 (5 bases). Here the sequenced sample was peripheral blood, taken in the first trimester of pregnancy. The sequence derives from a female donor in good health, enrolled as a control in a pregnancy study. In nucleotides, the CDR3 is TGTGCCAGCAGCGTACTTTCGGGGGTCGCTGAAGCTTTCTTT. It translates to CASSVLSGVAEAFF.